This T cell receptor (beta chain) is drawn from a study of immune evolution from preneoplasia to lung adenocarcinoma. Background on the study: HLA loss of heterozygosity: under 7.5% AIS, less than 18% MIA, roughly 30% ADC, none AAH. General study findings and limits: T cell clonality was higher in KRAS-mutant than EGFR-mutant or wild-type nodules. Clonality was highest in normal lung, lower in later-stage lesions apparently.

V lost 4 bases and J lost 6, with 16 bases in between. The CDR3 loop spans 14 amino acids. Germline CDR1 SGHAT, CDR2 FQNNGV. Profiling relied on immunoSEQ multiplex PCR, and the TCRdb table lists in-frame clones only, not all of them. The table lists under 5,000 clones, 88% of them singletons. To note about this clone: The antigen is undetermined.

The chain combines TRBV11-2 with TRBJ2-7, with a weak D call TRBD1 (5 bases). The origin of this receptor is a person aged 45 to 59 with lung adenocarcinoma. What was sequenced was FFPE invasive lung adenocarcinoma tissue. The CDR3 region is CASSSTIVQGEQYF. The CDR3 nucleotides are TGTGCCAGCAGCTCGACGATAGTTCAGGGCGAGCAGTACTTC.